This TCR beta chain was sequenced during a study of cytomegalovirus exposure and HLA in healthy donors (dated by TCRdb to about 2017). A note on the overall study: According to an earlier analysis of around 600 of the donors, roughly 180 million T cells yielded roughly 110 million unique TCR beta sequences and approximately 300 Gb of sequence data. An early release that covered roughly 600 HLA-typed donors contained 300 to 350 gigabases of sequencing data and around 80 million unique TCR sequences. Among the roughly 400 genotyped donors, around 81% belonged to the genetic ancestry cluster associated with self-reported Caucasian donors. The study was designed to test whether signatures of past pathogen exposure could be identified by cataloging public T cell receptors. Using immunosequencing, the study profiled T cell repertoires from about 610 subjects and related those repertoires to cytomegalovirus serostatus. Along with the roughly 670-subject first cohort, a separate validation cohort of over a hundred different subjects was used. The study combined high-throughput TCR immunosequencing, statistical association of individual TCRs with disease status, and machine learning to predict cytomegalovirus infection status. A later analysis re-analyzed previously published TCR beta repertoires from approximately 700 donors and added high-resolution HLA genotyping to study TCR occurrence patterns. Rather than drawing on any new phenotypic data, the later analysis identified candidate immune exposures from TCR beta sequences and the way those sequences occurred across donors. An earlier analysis of 450 to 750 of the donors used high-throughput TCR beta sequencing to judge whether each TCR beta V gene segment behaved as functional or pseudogenic. Donor age, sex, ethnicity and CMV serostatus were compiled together with the repertoire data. Genome-wide SNP genotypes for about 55% of the roughly 670 donors were used in a later genetic analysis, which treated that subset as a discovery cohort. All discovery cohort repertoires had been generated using a single sequencing platform. HLA typing covered class I and class II loci at four-digit resolution. Typing coverage varied by locus: roughly 629-640 donors for A, B, C, DRB1 and DQB1; some 520 for DQA1; more than 600 for DPA1; more than 450 for DPB1. Because of strong linkage in the cohort, roughly five DR-DQ haplotypes were treated as single units for association and clustering. Among 300 to 500 genotyped donors of the cohort, an average of about 220,000 unique TCR beta nucleotide sequences was sequenced per donor, of which roughly 18% were non-productive. General study outcomes and caveats: According to a later genetic analysis, donors in an Asian-associated ancestry cluster had fewer N-insertions in productive TCRs than the approximately 670-donor mean. Because HLA typing was unavailable for some donors at each locus, only the typed subset was used in association tests. According to the authors, the approach could potentially be generalized to other disease states and immunological phenotypes. For the cohort, immune exposure information was limited to CMV serostatus. A later analysis found that TCR association rates varied across HLA loci, with DRB1 alleles showing the most associated TCRs and HLA-C alleles the fewest. A few of the identified cytomegalovirus-associated TCR beta chains were confirmed in vitro to be specific for cytomegalovirus antigens. Fewer than 20 rarely observed V segments, including chromosome 9 orphons, were excluded from the earlier analysis of approximately 500 of the donors because counts were too low. Linkage disequilibrium might explain the correlated functional status among segregating V segments, but an unknown experimental factor could not be ruled out. When HLA alleles, especially DR and DQ, strongly co-occurred, attributing TCR associations to individual alleles was difficult. In a later analysis, HLA-associated TCR beta chains were found to be more clonally expanded and to have lower generation probabilities than equally common non-associated chains. A further reported finding was that TCR beta sequences accurately predicted the HLA-A and HLA-B alleles for most subjects in the first cohort. Most TCR sequences were seen in very few donors, while some public TCRs were found in many individuals. An earlier analysis of several hundred of the donors showed that most TCR beta V segments appeared in productive rearrangements either about 87% or about 30% of the time, which broadly matched IMGT annotations. V-gene and J-gene trimming of TCR beta chains was associated with a missense DCLRE1C variant in a later genetic analysis, and the association was replicated in an independent cohort. Cytomegalovirus status was reported to be diagnosed by the classifier with high specificity and sensitivity in both the original and validation cohorts. The study listed approximately 160 TCR beta chains as associated with cytomegalovirus. The 87-base-pair reads could not distinguish some IMGT-functional V segments, including TRBV6-2 and TRBV6-3, so those segments were excluded. In this cohort, only TCR beta chains were sequenced, and detectable features were limited by the absence of alpha or paired-chain data. Specific HLA alleles were associated with more than 15,000 TCR beta sequences at a false discovery rate of 0.05 in a later analysis. The presence/absence analyses assumed that sequencing depth was roughly uniform across donors, and that assumption may not be true. In a later analysis, several top co-occurrence clusters were reported to appear linked to parvovirus B19, influenza, CMV and Epstein-Barr virus. The sequencing pipeline was judged likely to have produced a cluster of highly shared sequence variants as a technical artifact. According to a later analysis, most CMV-associated TCR beta chains appeared to be HLA-restricted, and the HLA associations seemed to be driven largely by CMV exposure.

As for this clone: Its binding antigen is unknown. The input lacks base qualities; no much larger clone sits a single base away.

V gives up 5 bases and J gives up 8 bases, and the segment between their germline ends measures 18 bases. Sequences MNHNS (CDR1) and SASEGT (CDR2) are obtained from the germline V gene. The CDR3, from cysteine to phenylalanine, totals 14 residues. CDR3 DNA only is kept here, 42 bases in frame from base 1. Receptor libraries were prepared by the immunoSEQ multiplex PCR assay. For the multiplex PCR, a mixture combining 60 forward primers for TCR Vbeta segments and 13 reverse primers for TCR Jbeta segments was used. Amplification of the CDR3 region of rearranged TCR beta genes was performed with a multiplex PCR assay on genomic DNA. On the Illumina HiSeq System, the amplified TCR beta libraries were sequenced as 87-base-pair reads. Per the original workflow: A later analysis tallied approximately 87 million unique TCR beta chains across the approximately 670 repertoires, and about 12 million of those chains were shared by two or more donors. To remove PCR and sequencing errors, raw reads were error-corrected and collapsed into unique sequences using a nearest-neighbor algorithm that merged closely related sequences. Alignment of CDR3 sequences to IMGT reference sequences was used to assign V, D and J gene segments. For a sequence to be retained, a match of at least six nucleotides was required to both a V gene segment and a J gene segment. A rearrangement counted as productive if the CDR3 had no stop codons and remained in frame with V and J, and every other rearrangement counted as non-productive. CDR3 was defined by IMGT convention, running from the second conserved V-encoded cysteine to the conserved J-encoded phenylalanine. The earlier analysis of some 600 of the donors excluded sequences that lacked an unambiguous match to a single V gene segment. In an earlier analysis of about 590 of the donors, a V segment was called functional when productive rearrangements were above 56.7%, and segregating when the standard deviation between donors exceeded 5%. To diagnose cytomegalovirus status from the catalog of TCR beta chain sequences, a statistical classification framework was built. In a later analysis, V and J genes were assigned by comparing TCR nucleotide sequences against IMGT/GENE-DB human TR gene sequences. Using the TCRdist pipeline, a later analysis assigned CDR3 sequences along with most-parsimonious VDJ recombination scenarios. In a later analysis, every TCR beta chain was defined by the combination of its CDR3 amino acid sequence and its V-gene family, and reads without a unique V-gene family were dropped. In a later analysis, 500 to 650 highly shared, low-generation-probability nucleotide sequences were removed to address suspected cross-contamination and a sequencing artifact. A later analysis calculated a clonal expansion index for each public chain from normalized within-repertoire ranks of inferred template counts. In a later analysis, generation probabilities were computed using a VDJ recombination model fitted to out-of-frame rearrangements, and the results were checked against IGoR. In a later analysis, hypergeometric tests were used to score TCR-TCR, TCR-HLA and TCR-CMV co-occurrence, with a repertoire-size bias correction applied to TCR pairs. A later analysis estimated false discovery rates by permuting HLA or CMV assignments 20 times. In a later analysis, co-occurring TCRs were grouped using DBSCAN, with TCRdist sequence similarity added in when clustering inside HLA-allele-positive subsets. For co-occurrence clustering, repertoires with fewer than 30,000 or more than 120,000 public chains were excluded, along with roughly 5 repertoires with anomalous nucleotide sharing. In its TCRdb copy, this immuneACCESS table keeps in-frame sequences only and misses some clones. Where compared with another copy, unresolved V genes explain less than half of these, and the others have no known cause. The V and J calls and clone size were taken over from that table, and D and trimming were inferred from the DNA. Counted in this sample were 130,000 to 150,000 clones; 60% to 85% of them appeared once. In total, the top ten clones hold 2.5% to 3.5% of the sample.

The cohort consisted of some 730 healthy bone marrow donors. Cohort members were all nominally healthy when sampled, although unrecorded immune exposures were likely present. The donor tested CMV seronegative and was one of the 352 seronegative cohort members. Each donor provided a peripheral blood sample, and peripheral blood mononuclear cells were used for TCR beta sequencing. Genomic DNA was extracted from the blood cell samples with the Qiagen DNeasy Blood Extraction Kit. The sequence links TRBV6-1 to TRBJ1-2, and perhaps TRBD1 as D gene, on 6 matching bases. The sample consisted of PBMCs. The receptor's source is a male donor in good health and CMV-seronegative. The CDR3 here reads CASSQDSQGGGYTF. The DNA sequence is as follows: TGTGCCAGCAGTCAGGACAGCCAGGGCGGAGGCTACACCTTC.